This T cell receptor beta chain is from a study of beta chain features in type 1 diabetes. Study conclusions and caveats: The influence of HLA type on TCRB rearrangement stayed undetermined. PCR may have favored shorter templates equally in patients and controls. Researchers report that Type 1 diabetes patients had moderately but significantly shorter TCRB CDR3s across all four CD4+ subsets.

This clone has a single count. Antigen unknown. Trimming took 1 base from V and 1 from J, leaving 6 bases between them. This CDR3 has 14 amino acids. Germline loops: CDR1 SGDLS, CDR2 YYNGEE. Every isolated RNA sample was fully reverse transcribed, so sequencing captured expressed TCRB transcripts. Measured with immunoSEQ multiplex PCR; TCRdb has only the in-frame clones, and not every one. The table has around 44,000 clones, approximately 49% seen once. The receptor's source is a young woman in good health. The sequencing sample was made of stem cell memory CD4+ T cells from blood. The chain links TRBV9 to TRBJ1-3; D may be TRBD1 (6 bases). Here the CDR3 reads CASSVQGSGNTIYF. The CDR3 nucleotides are TGTGCCAGCAGCGTACAGGGGTCTGGAAACACCATATATTTT.